One sample yielded the 30 T cell receptor beta chains listed below, sequenced in a study of PD-1 blockade in classical Hodgkin lymphoma. Libraries were prepared by immunoSEQ multiplex PCR; TCRdb keeps only in-frame clonotypes and omits some of them. The sample carries about 85,000 clones, about nine tenths recorded once. Time point denoted: cycle 4 day 1 (C4D1), after 5 to 7 weeks of nivolumab. Patients all relapsed after autologous stem cell transplantation, and there was variation in brentuximab vedotin exposure. Source: peripheral blood mononuclear cells (PBMCs), taken before the fourth cycle of nivolumab. Receptors originate from a human donor with classical Hodgkin lymphoma.

The V gene is TRBV9, the J gene TRBJ2-3; tentative D call: TRBD2 (5 bases). V was trimmed by 3 bases and J by 4 bases, leaving 12 bases between them. The CDR3 loop spans 14 amino acids. CDR1 and CDR2 from the germline V gene are SGDLS and YYNGEE. The CDR3 DNA sequence: TGTGCCAGCAGCGCAGAGGGTGGATCAGATACGCAGTATTTT. It yields the protein CASSAEGGSDTQYF.

The V gene is TRBV27, the J gene TRBJ1-5; 12 bases fit TRBD1. Looked up from germline, CDR1 is MNHEY and CDR2 is SMNVEV (reference sequence). The V segment lost 5 bases and the J segment 2 bases; nucleotides outside the gene matches: 10. This CDR3 is 18 amino acids long. This CDR3 reads CASSPGTGGAVGNQPQHF. The CDR3 nucleotides read TGTGCCAGCAGTCCCGGGACAGGGGGCGCGGTAGGCAATCAGCCCCAGCATTTT.

The chain joins TRBV5-1 to TRBJ2-1; D is perhaps TRBD2 (6 bases). Trimming shortened V by 4 bases and J by 3 bases, and 14 bases separated the two germline ends. Germline CDR1 reads SGHRS; CDR2 reads YFSETQ. The CDR3 spans 15 residues. The CDR3 here is CASSIPGLVYNEQFF. As DNA, the CDR3 is TGCGCCAGCAGCATCCCGGGACTGGTCTACAATGAGCAGTTCTTC.

The genes are TRBV4-3 and TRBJ1-5; weak D call: TRBD1 (5 bases). There are 13 residues in the CDR3. V dropped 3 bases and J dropped 7 bases, with 10 bases sitting between them. Germline V gene sequence: CDR1 LGHNA, CDR2 YSLEER. CDR3 region: CASSQSGGQPQHF. DNA of the CDR3: TGCGCCAGCAGCCAGTCGGGGGGACAGCCCCAGCATTTT.

V usage is TRBV4-1 and J usage is TRBJ2-7; 8 bases are a match to TRBD1. The CDR3 sequence is 17 residues long. J was trimmed by 0 bases and V by 2 bases; bases with no gene match: 9. Germline V CDR1 and CDR2: MGHRA, YSYEKL. The CDR3 loop is CASSQSLRTGSSYEQYF. Written as DNA, the CDR3 is TGCGCCAGCAGCCAAAGCTTACGGACAGGGAGCTCCTACGAGCAGTACTTC.

This chain links TRBV6-5 with TRBJ1-2; a weak D match, TRBD1 (5 bases). There are 14 residues in the CDR3. Germline lookup yields CDR1 MNHEY and CDR2 SVGAGI. The ends were cut back, 0 bases at V and 8 bases at J, with 13 bases in the middle. The CDR3 region has the DNA TGTGCCAGCAGTTACTCTGGCAGGGTATACGGCTACACCTTC. This sequence encodes CASSYSGRVYGYTF.

V usage is TRBV27 and J usage is TRBJ1-5; no firm D call. The length of the CDR3 is 17 residues. Germline CDR1 and CDR2: MNHEY and SMNVEV (reference sequence). The V end lost 4 bases, the J end lost 0 bases, and 16 bases lay between the germline ends. The CDR3 DNA reads as TGTGCCAGCAGTTCCCGGGGAGTCACCTATAGCAATCAGCCCCAGCATTTT. Protein sequence: CASSSRGVTYSNQPQHF.

This clone has a single count. The gene calls are TRBV9 and TRBJ2-3, with 7 nucleotides matching TRBD2. V shed 1 base, J shed 2 bases, and the junction held 16 bases outside the gene matches. This CDR3 region has 19 residues. The V gene's germline CDR1 is SGDLS and CDR2 YYNGEE. The CDR3 nucleotides read TGTGCCAGCAGCGTAAAGTCTTTTCGGCTAGCGGAACACACAGATACGCAGTATTTT. Translated: CASSVKSFRLAEHTDTQYF.

This chain links TRBV19 with TRBJ1-2; D perhaps matches TRBD1 (6 bases). This CDR3 has 14 amino acids. Between the trimmed V and J ends, which lost 5 bases and 4 bases, there was a span of 14 bases. Per the germline V gene, CDR1 is LNHDA and CDR2 is SQIVND (reference sequence). The DNA of the CDR3 is TGTGCCAGTAGTCCGGGACAAGAACTCTATGGCTACACCTTC. This sequence encodes CASSPGQELYGYTF.

The chain recombines TRBV7-9 with TRBJ2-7; 14 positions agree with TRBD2. There are 15 residues in the CDR3. Looked up from germline, CDR1 is SEHNR and CDR2 is FQNEAQ (reference sequence). Trimming at V came to 4 bases and at J to 3 bases, leaving 2 bases not matched to a gene. CDR3 DNA: TGTGCCAGCAGCTGGACTAGCGGGGGGAACTACGAGCAGTACTTC. Protein: CASSWTSGGNYEQYF.

The chain employs TRBV10-3 and TRBJ2-3; no firm D call. CDR3 size: 15 residues. V was pared by 6 bases and J by 0 bases, with 13 bases between. Germline CDR1 is ENHRY and CDR2 is SYGVKD. CDR3 nucleotides: TGTGCCATCAGCCCAGACATTTCTAGCACAGATACGCAGTATTTT. Encoded protein: CAISPDISSTDTQYF.

This chain connects TRBV18 to TRBJ1-1, with D hard to call. The V gene's germline CDR1 is KGHSH and CDR2 LQKENI. The length of the CDR3 is 13 residues. Trimming left V 4 bases short and J 2 bases short, with 8 bases between. The CDR3 spells CASSLTYNTEAFF. CDR3 DNA sequence: TGTGCCAGCTCACTTACATACAACACTGAAGCTTTCTTT.

This chain links TRBV5-8 with TRBJ1-4; 7 bases line up with TRBD1. V shed 6 bases, J shed 0 bases, and the junction held 14 bases outside the gene matches. This CDR3 has 18 amino acids. Germline V gene sequence: CDR1 SGHTS, CDR2 YDEGEE. The CDR3 bases are TGTGCCAGCAACCGACAGGGATTCTTCGGTGCAACTAATGAAAAACTGTTTTTT. Translating gives CASNRQGFFGATNEKLFF.

DNA for the CDR3: TGTGCCAGGTTTAATGAAAAACTGTTTTTT. This encodes CARFNEKLFF. V gene TRBV6-5 combines with J gene TRBJ1-4, with D uncertain. V gave up 9 bases and J gave up 4 bases, with 3 bases separating them. CDR1 and CDR2 from the germline V gene are MNHEY and SVGAGI. This CDR3 region has 10 residues.

The count of this clone is one. J is TRBJ1-5 and V is TRBV5-1; D possibly corresponds to TRBD1 (6 bases). Germline CDR1 and CDR2: SGHRS and YFSETQ. The CDR3 extends over 18 amino acids. V gave up 4 bases and J gave up 0 bases, with 20 bases separating them. CDR3 DNA sequence: TGCGCCAGCAGCCTAGAGGGGGTGGACAGTAGTAGCAATCAGCCCCAGCATTTT. This encodes CASSLEGVDSSSNQPQHF.

J is TRBJ1-3 and V is TRBV13; D unresolved. V was cut by 1 base and J by 4 bases, with 11 bases left in between. The CDR3 runs to 15 residues. Per the germline V gene, CDR1 is PRHDT and CDR2 is FYEKMQ (reference sequence). CDR3 DNA sequence: TGTGCCAGCAGCTTAGTAGTCCGGGGAGGAAACACCATATATTTT. It specifies CASSLVVRGGNTIYF.

The chain couples TRBV6-1 to TRBJ1-6; TRBD1 matches at 10 bases. CDR3 length: 15 residues. V shed 2 bases and J 10 bases; nucleotides not matched to a gene: 5. Germline V lookup: CDR1 MNHNS, CDR2 SASEGT. This CDR3 is CASSEWDRGWSPLHF. CDR3 DNA: TGTGCCAGCAGTGAATGGGACAGGGGTTGGTCACCCCTCCACTTT.

DNA of the CDR3: TGTGCCAGCAGTTTTCGACAGGAGTATGGCTACACCTTC. This encodes CASSFRQEYGYTF. This chain uses TRBV6-1 with TRBJ1-2; possibly TRBD1 for D (6 bases). The length of the CDR3 is 13 residues. V gave up 5 bases and J gave up 5 bases, with 12 bases separating them. Germline V gene lookup returns CDR1 MNHNS and CDR2 SASEGT.

The J gene is TRBJ2-5, the V gene TRBV7-7; 7 bases match TRBD2. Per germline, CDR1 SSHAT and CDR2 FNYEAQ (reference sequence). This CDR3 comprises 17 residues. Losses at the gene ends were 5 bases for V and 4 bases for J; bases not matched to a gene: 16. This CDR3 is CASSTEGGPGGGETQYF. CDR3 DNA sequence: TGTGCCAGCAGCACAGAAGGTGGACCGGGGGGTGGAGAGACCCAGTACTTC.

The chain has TRBV6-5 and TRBJ2-7; D is possibly TRBD1 or TRBD2 (5 bases each). The CDR3 has 16 residues. Trimming stripped 0 bases from V and 0 bases from J, with 12 bases between. The V gene's germline CDR1 is MNHEY and CDR2 SVGAGI. The CDR3 loop reads CASSYSRWGSSYEQYF. DNA of the CDR3: TGTGCCAGCAGTTACTCCCGGTGGGGGAGCTCCTACGAGCAGTACTTC.

This chain joins TRBV27 and TRBJ2-3; 9 bases fit TRBD2. Trimming cost V 3 bases and J 5 bases; bases outside gene matches: 6. The germline CDR1 and CDR2 sequences are MNHEY and SMNVEV (reference sequence). This CDR3 comprises 15 residues. The CDR3 sequence: CASSLRRRGGDTQYF. The DNA of the CDR3 is TGTGCCAGCAGTTTGAGAAGGCGGGGGGGAGATACGCAGTATTTT.

This clone appeared a single time. The chain has TRBV19 and TRBJ1-2; TRBD1 matches at 9 bases. V was clipped by 6 bases and J by 1 base; unmatched bases: 3. The CDR3 consists of 14 residues. Germline V gene data show CDR1 as LNHDA and CDR2 as SQIVND (reference sequence). The CDR3 DNA reads TGTGCCAGTAGATCGGGACAGGGTAACTATGGCTACACCTTC. Amino acids: CASRSGQGNYGYTF.

The CDR3 loop is CASGPPRTDTQYF. CDR3 sequence (DNA): TGTGCCAGCGGGCCCCCTCGCACAGATACGCAGTATTTT. The J gene is TRBJ2-3, the V gene TRBV19; D is undetermined. The CDR3 covers 13 residues. Germline V gene sequence: CDR1 LNHDA, CDR2 SQIVND (reference sequence). V lost 9 bases and J lost 1, with 11 bases in between.

The V call is TRBV19, the J call TRBJ2-1; 7 bases line up with TRBD2. Germline V CDR1 and CDR2: LNHDA, SQIVND (reference sequence). The J segment lost 6 bases and the V segment lost 1 base, leaving 3 bases of the junction unmatched. The CDR3 contains 14 residues. CDR3 in amino acids: CASSIVGEGNEQFF. In DNA form, the CDR3 reads TGTGCCAGTAGTATAGTTGGGGAGGGCAATGAGCAGTTCTTC.

The chain combines TRBV5-5 with TRBJ2-3; possible D gene TRBD2, 5 bases. The V gene's germline CDR1 is SGHKS and CDR2 YYEKEE (reference sequence). V lost 0 bases to trimming and J lost 1 base, with 9 bases between them. The CDR3 extends over 15 amino acids. CDR3 nucleotides: TGTGCCAGCAGCTTGGACCGACTACGCACAGATACGCAGTATTTT. Translated: CASSLDRLRTDTQYF.

This sequence joins TRBV7-2 and TRBJ2-2, with 9 bases matching TRBD1. The CDR3 contains 15 residues. The V gene end was trimmed by 0 bases and the J gene end by 6 bases; junction bases not matched to a gene: 2. Germline lookup yields CDR1 SGHTA and CDR2 FQGNSA. CDR3 amino acids: CASSLAQGAAGELFF. The DNA of the CDR3 is TGTGCCAGCAGCTTAGCACAGGGGGCGGCCGGGGAGCTGTTTTTT.

The chain uses TRBV7-2 and TRBJ2-1; D perhaps matches TRBD2 (6 bases). The CDR3 consists of 15 residues. The V gene lost 5 bases and the J gene lost 4 bases, with 15 bases spanning the gap. The V gene's germline CDR1 is SGHTA and CDR2 FQGNSA. The DNA of the CDR3 is TGTGCCAGCAGCCAGGACTCGGGGGTATACAATGAGCAGTTCTTC. Residues: CASSQDSGVYNEQFF.

The chain has TRBV11-2 and TRBJ2-5; TRBD2 is a possible D gene (6 bases). The V end was cut by 1 base, the J end by 5 bases, with 8 bases between. CDR1 is SGHAT, CDR2 FQNNGV, per germline. CDR3 length: 13 residues. CDR3 DNA: TGTGCCAGCAGCTTAGCGGGGGTGGAGACCCAGTACTTC. Protein: CASSLAGVETQYF.

The chain carries TRBV10-2 and TRBJ2-7; D not certain. Trimming shortened V by 8 bases and J by 5 bases, and 16 bases separated the two germline ends. The CDR3 loop spans 13 amino acids. The germline V gene encodes CDR1 WSHSY and CDR2 SAAADI. Here the CDR3 DNA reads TGCGCCAGCTCGCCCCCAGCAAGCGACGAGCAGTACTTC. Amino acid sequence: CASSPPASDEQYF.

V gene TRBV11-2 combines with J gene TRBJ1-4; 8 bases agree with TRBD1. Trimming at V came to 0 bases and at J to 16 bases, leaving 13 bases not matched to a gene. The CDR3 totals 15 residues. Germline values: CDR1 SGHAT, CDR2 FQNNGV. CDR3 protein: CASSLEAGQGVKSFF. The CDR3 DNA sequence: TGTGCCAGCAGCTTAGAGGCCGGACAGGGAGTGAAGTCGTTTTTT.